This record concerns one T cell receptor beta chain sequence. Its cognate antigen is unknown. Profiled with immunoSEQ multiplex PCR; TCRdb holds only in-frame clones, not every one. The repertoire includes 22,000 or so clones, roughly 80% of them detected once, and about a quarter sits in the top ten. The record originates from a study of OX40 agonist ivuxolimab in advanced cancers. About the research overall: Ivuxolimab was delivered to patients intravenously every 2 weeks at doses spanning 0.01 to 10 mg/kg. Findings and limits, study-wide: At 0.1 to 3.0 mg/kg, clonal expansion of CD4+ and CD8+ blood T cells had occurred by week 6.

The CDR3 is 16 residues long. With V trimmed by 0 bases and J by 8 bases, 9 bases remained unmatched. Germline CDR1 MGHRA, CDR2 YSYEKL. V and J are TRBV4-1 and TRBJ1-5, with 8 positions matching TRBD1. Sequenced here: CD4+ or CD8+ T cells sorted from blood, sampled in a trial of the OX40 agonist ivuxolimab. This TCR was sampled from an adult with an advanced solid tumor such as melanoma, head and neck, liver or kidney cancer. The CDR3 spells CASSQDSWQGQEPQHF. DNA for the CDR3: TGCGCCAGCAGCCAAGATTCTTGGCAGGGACAGGAGCCCCAGCATTTT.